Listed here are 13 T cell receptor beta chains from one sample, sequenced in a study of blood T cell repertoires in COVID-19. Only in-frame clones appear in the TCRdb table, and some are missing; sequencing was by immunoSEQ multiplex PCR. The sample contains tens of thousands of clones, 75% to 85% of which appear only once. The material sequenced was peripheral blood. Receptors were obtained from a man aged 55 to 70 with acute or convalescent COVID-19.

This clone has just one count. The rearrangement links TRBV6-5 to TRBJ2-1; a possible D gene is TRBD2 (6 bases). V was cut by 6 bases and J by 0 bases, with 12 bases left in between. This CDR3 has 15 residues. Looked up from germline, CDR1 is MNHEY and CDR2 is SVGAGI. CDR3 in amino acids: CASSRAGSSYNEQFF. CDR3 in DNA: TGTGCCAGCAGCCGGGCGGGGAGCTCCTACAATGAGCAGTTCTTC.

The CDR3 is CATKSEGANQPQHF. The CDR3 DNA is TGTGCCACCAAGAGTGAGGGGGCGAATCAGCCCCAGCATTTT. The rearrangement uses TRBV18 and TRBJ1-5, with TRBD1 matching 7 bases. The germline CDR1 and CDR2 sequences are KGHSH and LQKENI. V shed 10 bases, J shed 4 bases, and the junction held 10 bases outside the gene matches. The CDR3 is 14 amino acids. Using reference TRBV18 and TRBJ1-5 for the parts outside the CDR3, the full variable domain is NAGVMQNPRHLVRRRGQEARLRCSPMKGHSHVYWYRQLPEEGLKFMVYLQKENIIDESGMPKERFSAEFPKEGPSILRIQQVVRGDSAAYFCATKSEGANQPQHFGDGTRLSIL.

V usage is TRBV2 and J usage is TRBJ2-3; 9 bases agree with TRBD1. V lost 7 bases and J lost 2; bases outside the gene matches: 4. Germline CDR1 SNHLY, CDR2 FYNNEI. This CDR3 region has 14 residues. This chain's CDR3 is CASKGTGNTDTQYF. The CDR3 nucleotides read TGTGCCAGCAAAGGGACAGGGAACACAGATACGCAGTATTTT.

CDR3 DNA: TGTGCCAGCAGAGTGGGGCCTCCCACCGGGGAGCTGTTTTTT. Amino acid sequence: CASRVGPPTGELFF. This chain uses TRBV27 with TRBJ2-2; tentatively, D is TRBD1 (5 bases). Looked up from germline, CDR1 is MNHEY and CDR2 is SMNVEV (reference sequence). V gave up 6 bases and J gave up 4 bases, with 12 bases separating them. The CDR3 covers 14 residues.

This chain joins TRBV6-1 and TRBJ2-1, with 10 bases lining up with TRBD2. CDR3 length: 19 residues. Germline values: CDR1 MNHNS, CDR2 SASEGT. V was pared by 0 bases and J by 3 bases, with 11 bases of the junction left unmatched. CDR3 residues: CASSEARGGTSGVYNEQFF. DNA of the CDR3: TGTGCCAGCAGTGAAGCTAGAGGTGGAACTAGCGGGGTCTACAATGAGCAGTTCTTC.

The chain recombines TRBV5-1 with TRBJ1-2; D remains unclear. The germline V gene has CDR1 SGHRS and CDR2 YFSETQ. The CDR3 contains 13 residues. Trimming removed 0 bases from V and 8 bases from J, with 11 bases in between. The chain's CDR3 is CASSLDIFRGYTF. In nucleotides, the CDR3 is TGCGCCAGCAGCTTGGATATATTTAGAGGCTACACCTTC. The entire variable domain, with the rest obtained from reference TRBV5-1 and TRBJ1-2, is as follows: KAGVTQTPRYLIKTRGQQVTLSCSPISGHRSVSWYQQTPGQGLQFLFEYFSETQRNKGNFPGRFSGRQFSNSRSEMNVSTLELGDSALYLCASSLDIFRGYTFGSGTRLTVV.

CDR3 in amino acids: CASSLAQGRGLGEQFF. The DNA of the CDR3 is TGTGCCAGCAGCTTGGCCCAGGGCAGGGGGCTTGGTGAGCAGTTCTTC. The chain recombines TRBV5-4 with TRBJ2-1; 8 bases align to TRBD1. V trimming: 0 bases; J trimming: 9 bases; junction bases outside the gene matches: 11. The CDR3 length is 16 residues. Germline-derived CDR1 and CDR2 are SGHNT and YYREEE (reference sequence).

DNA of the CDR3: TGTGCCAGCAAGGGGGACAGGGGTTCACCCCTCCACTTT. Translating it yields CASKGDRGSPLHF. The rearrangement links TRBV2 to TRBJ1-6; 10 nucleotides line up with TRBD1. V lost 7 bases to trimming and J lost 9 bases; unmatched junction nucleotides: 3. This CDR3 comprises 13 residues. CDR1 and CDR2 (germline): SNHLY, FYNNEI.

The V and J genes are TRBV2 and TRBJ1-5, with D hard to call. The V and J ends lost 5 bases and 0 bases respectively, with 8 bases between them. The CDR3 runs to 14 residues. Germline V CDR1 and CDR2: SNHLY, FYNNEI. The CDR3 protein is CASSPLFSNQPQHF. CDR3 coding DNA: TGTGCCAGCAGTCCCTTATTTAGCAATCAGCCCCAGCATTTT.

This chain uses TRBV28 with TRBJ2-3; 11 positions match TRBD1. The CDR3 consists of 16 residues. Looked up from germline, CDR1 is MDHEN and CDR2 is SYDVKM. V lost 5 bases and J lost 3; bases outside the gene matches: 7. DNA for the CDR3: TGTGCCAGCAGTCACTCGGGACAGGGGGGGACAGATACGCAGTATTTT. Translated: CASSHSGQGGTDTQYF.

The gene calls are TRBV7-3 and TRBJ2-7; 11 positions match TRBD1. J was trimmed by 2 bases and V by 5 bases; bases with no gene match: 2. This CDR3 has 14 amino acids. Germline CDR1 reads SGHTA; CDR2 reads FQGTGA. CDR3 in DNA: TGTGCCAGCAGCCAGGACAGGGGGCCCTACGAGCAGTACTTC. Residues: CASSQDRGPYEQYF.

In this sample, this clone turned up once. The rearrangement joins TRBV6-2 or TRBV6-3 to TRBJ1-4, with D unresolved. V lost 6 bases and J 8 bases, leaving 19 bases between the germline ends. The CDR3 is 15 residues long. Germline CDR1 MNHEY, CDR2 SVGEGT. The CDR3 coding sequence is TGTGCCAGCAGCGATCTCCCCCCCGCCGGGGAAAAACTGTTTTTT. Protein product: CASSDLPPAGEKLFF.

The chain is built from TRBV6-5 and TRBJ1-5; D might be TRBD1 (6 bases). V shed 0 bases and J shed 1 base, with 7 bases lying between them. The CDR3 is 15 residues long. CDR1 is MNHEY, CDR2 SVGAGI, per germline. CDR3 coding DNA: TGTGCCAGCAGTTACTCGGGGGCCAGCAATCAGCCCCAGCATTTT. This codes for CASSYSGASNQPQHF.